This T cell receptor beta chain was recorded in a study of T cell changes during pregnancy in multiple sclerosis. Measured with immunoSEQ multiplex PCR; TCRdb has only the in-frame clones, and not every one. The sample holds roughly 70,000 clones, 90% seen once. V was shortened by 1 base and J by 5 bases, with 11 bases between the two germline ends. There are 14 residues in the CDR3. The germline V gene encodes CDR1 LNHNV and CDR2 YYDKDF (reference sequence). The V call is TRBV15, the J call TRBJ1-1, with D possibly matching TRBD1 (6 bases). This receptor was obtained from a female donor with multiple sclerosis, enrolled in a pregnancy study. The material was peripheral blood, obtained in the third trimester of pregnancy. As DNA, the CDR3 is TGTGCCACCAGCAGAGTCCAGGGGACGACTGAAGCTTTCTTT. It codes for CATSRVQGTTEAFF.